These T cell receptor beta chains were read from a single sample in a study of cytomegalovirus exposure and HLA in healthy donors. The assay was immunoSEQ multiplex PCR, and TCRdb's table has in-frame clones only and misses some. The profile shows about 94,000 clones, over 65% of them singletons. The sequenced sample was PBMCs. The receptors were sampled from a woman aged 55 to 70 in good health and CMV-seronegative. Each CDR3 is given with its conserved first and last residue. The order of the fields is D gene, J gene, V gene, clone size, CDR3 protein, CDR3 DNA. A D gene is named only where the DNA matches it firmly. The size field is filled for only some rows; it gives once, few, many or a size class.

TRBD1 | TRBJ1-2 | TRBV7-2 | NA | CASSFHGQGNGYTF | TGTGCCAGCAGCTTTCACGGACAGGGGAATGGCTACACCTTC
NA | TRBJ2-2 | TRBV11-2 | once | CASTLGLGSRTGELFF | TGTGCCAGCACCCTCGGCCTGGGCAGTCGGACCGGGGAGCTGTTTTTT
TRBD1 | TRBJ1-2 | TRBV5-6 | NA | CASSFGTGNRNYGYTF | TGTGCCAGCAGCTTTGGGACAGGCAATCGTAACTATGGCTACACCTTC
TRBD1 | TRBJ1-6 | TRBV2 | NA | CASTGQGNSPLHF | TGTGCCAGTACGGGACAGGGGAATTCACCCCTCCACTTT
TRBD1 | TRBJ2-5 | TRBV6-1 | NA | CASISWAGGAETQYF | TGTGCCAGCATAAGTTGGGCAGGGGGCGCGGAGACCCAGTACTTC
TRBD2 | TRBJ2-7 | TRBV5-6 | NA | CASSLGGVAGQYF | TGTGCCAGCAGCTTGGGGGGTGTAGCGGGGCAGTACTTC
TRBD1 | TRBJ1-1 | TRBV27 | NA | CASSDRGNTEAFF | TGTGCCAGCAGTGACAGGGGGAACACTGAAGCTTTCTTT
TRBD1 | TRBJ1-5 | TRBV6-1 | NA | CASSGGTDNNQPQHF | TGTGCCAGCAGTGGAGGGACAGACAACAATCAGCCCCAGCATTTT
NA | TRBJ1-2 | TRBV10-2 | NA | CASSESMILSYGYTF | TGCGCCAGCAGTGAGTCGATGATCCTGAGCTATGGCTACACCTTC
TRBD2 | TRBJ2-5 | TRBV9 | NA | CASSARTSGGETQYF | TGTGCCAGCAGCGCAAGAACTAGCGGTGGGGAGACCCAGTACTTC
TRBD1 | TRBJ1-4 | TRBV6-1 | NA | CASLASDRGYEKLFF | TGTGCCAGCTTGGCTTCGGACAGGGGCTATGAAAAACTGTTTTTT
NA | TRBJ1-2 | TRBV9 | few | CASSVGDTNYGYTF | TGTGCCAGCAGCGTAGGGGACACTAACTATGGCTACACCTTC
NA | TRBJ2-3 | TRBV19 | NA | CASSIRLGGTDTQYF | TGTGCCAGTAGTATAAGGCTCGGGGGCACAGATACGCAGTATTTT
NA | TRBJ1-2 | TRBV11-2 | NA | CASSSQGYGYTF | TGTGCCAGCAGCTCCCAGGGTTATGGCTACACCTTC
TRBD2 | TRBJ2-7 | TRBV6-1 | NA | CASSEPSSGRASEQYF | TGTGCCAGCAGTGAACCAAGCAGCGGGAGGGCCTCCGAGCAGTACTTC
TRBD1 | TRBJ2-7 | TRBV6-6 | NA | CASSRDSNYEQYF | TGTGCCAGCAGTAGGGACAGCAACTACGAGCAGTACTTC
NA | TRBJ2-7 | TRBV30 | few | CAWSSGLRPYEQYF | TGTGCCTGGAGTAGTGGGCTTAGACCCTACGAGCAGTACTTC
TRBD2 | TRBJ2-5 | TRBV10-2 | once | CASSESASGRRKTQYF | TGCGCCAGCAGTGAGAGCGCTAGCGGGAGGAGAAAGACCCAGTACTTC
NA | TRBJ2-6 | TRBV15 | once | CATSRDSVELWGANVLTF | TGTGCCACCAGCAGAGATTCGGTAGAGCTCTGGGGGGCCAACGTCCTGACTTTC
TRBD1 | TRBJ2-7 | TRBV2 | NA | CASGWTGDYEQYF | TGTGCCAGCGGTTGGACAGGGGACTACGAGCAGTACTTC
NA | TRBJ2-7 | TRBV5-8 | NA | CASSAGSYEQYF | TGTGCCAGCAGCGCCGGGTCCTACGAGCAGTACTTC
NA | TRBJ2-7 | TRBV5-6 | NA | CASRPTGLDEQYF | TGTGCCAGCAGACCTACAGGGTTGGACGAGCAGTACTTC
NA | TRBJ1-1 | TRBV15 | once | CATSSHGVLNTEAFF | TGTGCCACCAGCAGCCACGGGGTTCTGAACACTGAAGCTTTCTTT
NA | TRBJ2-3 | TRBV4-2 | once | CASSQEADPGTDTQYF | TGTGCCAGCAGCCAAGAGGCTGATCCCGGCACAGATACGCAGTATTTT
NA | TRBJ2-6 | TRBV7-8 | NA | CASSLPRMSGANVLTF | TGTGCCAGCAGCTTACCTCGTATGTCTGGGGCCAACGTCCTGACTTTC
TRBD1 | TRBJ1-1 | TRBV5-4 | NA | CASSPGTANTEAFF | TGTGCCAGCAGCCCTGGGACAGCGAACACTGAAGCTTTCTTT
TRBD2 | TRBJ2-1 | TRBV10-2 | NA | CASSETTSGRFNEQFF | TGCGCCAGCAGTGAGACCACTAGCGGGAGATTTAATGAGCAGTTCTTC
TRBD1 | TRBJ2-7 | TRBV11-2 | NA | CASSPLVGTGPGEQYF | TGTGCCAGCAGCCCCCTAGTGGGGACAGGGCCGGGCGAGCAGTACTTC
NA | TRBJ1-1 | TRBV7-9 | few | CASSPNYRDTEAFF | TGTGCCAGCAGCCCGAACTACAGGGACACTGAAGCTTTCTTT
TRBD1 | TRBJ2-1 | TRBV19 | NA | CASAGGTGTYNEQFF | TGTGCCAGTGCCGGGGGGACAGGGACCTACAATGAGCAGTTCTTC